What follows are 26 T cell receptor beta chains derived from one specimen sequenced in a study of shared T cell receptors in the human thymus. The repertoire was sequenced with immunoSEQ multiplex PCR; TCRdb's copy has only in-frame clones and lacks some. The sample records about 540,000 clones, 75% to 85% being singletons. These same records also appear under a second study, on human thymus T cells.

Sequencing used thymocytes. These receptors all come from a boy under two years old with a congenital heart defect.

V usage is TRBV4-1 and J usage is TRBJ2-1; 12 positions agree with TRBD2. V lost 1 base, J lost 10 bases, and 8 bases stayed unmatched. The CDR3 spans 16 residues. Germline V lookup: CDR1 MGHRA, CDR2 YSYEKL. CDR3 region: CASSQAGTSGSREQFF. For the CDR3, the DNA is TGCGCCAGCAGCCAAGCCGGGACTAGCGGGTCTAGAGAGCAGTTCTTC.

The CDR3 bases are TGTGCTAGTGGTGAGCTAGCGGGAGGGCCCTTATCCTACGAGCAGTACTTC. Protein: CASGELAGGPLSYEQYF. V is TRBV12-5 and J is TRBJ2-7; 12 nucleotides line up with TRBD2. The V gene end was trimmed by 5 bases and the J gene end by 1 base; junction bases not matched to a gene: 9. CDR1 LGHNT and CDR2 FRNRAP come from the germline V gene. The length of the CDR3 is 17 residues.

This clone was counted a single time. V gene TRBV7-2 combines with J gene TRBJ1-5, with 8 bases lining up with TRBD1. This CDR3 comprises 19 residues. J lost 2 bases, V lost 5 bases, and 17 bases had no gene match. Per the germline V gene, CDR1 is SGHTA and CDR2 is FQGNSA. The CDR3 loop is CASSPWTGSNAGGNQPQHF. The CDR3 DNA follows: TGTGCCAGCAGCCCGTGGACAGGGTCTAATGCAGGAGGCAATCAGCCCCAGCATTTT.

The chain links TRBV28 to TRBJ2-7; 8 bases agree with TRBD2. The V gene's germline CDR1 is MDHEN and CDR2 SYDVKM. CDR3 length: 21 residues. V gave up 3 bases and J gave up 2 bases; unmatched junction bases: 24. The CDR3 loop is CASSFLSRSGGDYPTTYEQYF. In nucleotides, the CDR3 is TGTGCCAGCAGTTTCCTCTCCCGTTCCGGGGGGGACTATCCTACCACCTACGAGCAGTACTTC.

This sequence joins TRBV13 and TRBJ2-3, with 10 bases that match TRBD2. CDR1 is PRHDT, CDR2 FYEKMQ, per germline (reference sequence). J gave up 5 bases and V 4 bases, and 12 bases lay outside the gene matches. The CDR3 is made up of 17 amino acids. CDR3 DNA sequence: TGTGCCAGCAGCTGGACTAGCGGATCTTCGGGGGAAGATACGCAGTATTTT. Its translation is CASSWTSGSSGEDTQYF.

V and J are TRBV14 and TRBJ2-5, with 8 bases fitting TRBD1. CDR1 SGHDN and CDR2 FVKESK come from the germline V gene. The V segment lost 4 bases and the J segment 4 bases; nucleotides outside the gene matches: 5. The CDR3 is made up of 14 amino acids. The CDR3 loop reads CASSLDRVTETQYF. In DNA, the CDR3 is TGTGCCAGCAGCCTGGACAGGGTAACAGAGACCCAGTACTTC.

The genes are TRBV30 and TRBJ1-5; 7 positions match TRBD1. Germline V gene data show CDR1 as GTSNPN and CDR2 as SVGIG (reference sequence). The length of the CDR3 is 17 residues. V shed 1 base, J shed 0 bases, and the junction held 9 bases outside the gene matches. The CDR3 here is CAWSAVGTAYSNQPQHF. CDR3 coding DNA: TGTGCCTGGAGTGCCGTCGGGACAGCCTATAGCAATCAGCCCCAGCATTTT.

Turning to this clone: Sequence at one end of the junction differs from germline and may be a read error. The rearrangement joins TRBV29-1 to TRBJ2-1; 7 nucleotides align to TRBD2. The V gene's germline CDR1 is SQVTM and CDR2 ANQGSEA. The CDR3 has 15 amino acids. CDR3 coding DNA: TGTGGACTCCGACGAGGCGGGAGCTCCTACAATGAGCAGTTCTTC. Translating gives CGLRRGGSSYNEQFF.

This clone came up a few times. The chain has TRBV4-3 and TRBJ2-3, with unresolved D. In germline, CDR1 is LGHNA, CDR2 YSLEER. The CDR3 is made up of 14 amino acids. Trimming took 1 base from V and 0 from J, leaving 5 bases between them. CDR3 amino acids: CASSQGPSTDTQYF. The CDR3 DNA sequence: TGCGCCAGCAGCCAAGGGCCTAGCACAGATACGCAGTATTTT.

The gene calls are TRBV28 and TRBJ2-7, with 11 nucleotides matching TRBD2. CDR1 is MDHEN, CDR2 SYDVKM, per germline. There are 18 residues in the CDR3. Germline trimming cut 4 bases from V and 2 bases from J; bases unmatched to any gene: 13. CDR3 sequence (DNA): TGTGCCAGCAGTTCTCGGAAGACTAGCGGGAAGAGCCCCTACGAGCAGTACTTC. Translation gives CASSSRKTSGKSPYEQYF.

V is TRBV5-6 and J is TRBJ2-2, with D possibly being TRBD2 (6 bases). Looked up from germline, CDR1 is SGHDT and CDR2 is YYEEEE. Trimming took off 0 bases at V and 6 bases at J, with 9 bases between the two ends. This CDR3 has 14 residues. The CDR3 DNA reads TGTGCCAGCAGCTTGGGCGGGGCGGCCGGGGAGCTGTTTTTT. It specifies CASSLGGAAGELFF.

V is TRBV12-5 and J is TRBJ1-1, with a tentative D call TRBD1 (5 bases). V was pared by 6 bases and J by 4 bases, with 15 bases between. CDR1 LGHNT and CDR2 FRNRAP come from the germline V gene. The CDR3 covers 14 residues. The chain's CDR3 is CASGPGGGLTEAFF. DNA for the CDR3: TGTGCTAGTGGACCGGGGGGAGGGCTCACTGAAGCTTTCTTT.

The chain couples TRBV6-5 to TRBJ2-5, with a weak D call TRBD1 (6 bases). V lost 6 bases and J lost 5, with 13 bases in between. The CDR3 consists of 13 residues. Per the germline V gene, CDR1 is MNHEY and CDR2 is SVGAGI. CDR3 loop: CASSQGLWETQYF. Here the CDR3 DNA reads TGTGCCAGCAGCCAGGGGCTATGGGAGACCCAGTACTTC.

This clone was seen only once. The chain links TRBV5-6 to TRBJ2-5, with 8 bases identical to TRBD1. The J segment lost 5 bases and the V segment lost 6 bases, leaving 21 bases of the junction unmatched. Germline loops: CDR1 SGHDT, CDR2 YYEEEE. The CDR3 totals 18 residues. The CDR3 coding sequence is TGTGCCAGCAATTCGAGCCTCCCCGCGGGACAGGTCAGGGAGACCCAGTACTTC. It translates to CASNSSLPAGQVRETQYF.

The V and J genes are TRBV7-6 and TRBJ2-1; 11 bases map to TRBD2. Trimming at V came to 3 bases and at J to 3 bases, leaving 1 base not matched to a gene. Per the germline V gene, CDR1 is SGHVS and CDR2 is FNYEAQ. This CDR3 comprises 15 residues. This CDR3 is CASSFSGRGYNEQFF. Written as DNA, the CDR3 is TGTGCCAGCAGCTTTAGCGGGAGGGGCTACAATGAGCAGTTCTTC.

This chain connects TRBV20-1 to TRBJ2-7; D uncertain. The V end lost 5 bases, the J end lost 5 bases, and 7 bases lay between the germline ends. CDR3 length: 10 residues. Germline V lookup: CDR1 DFQATT, CDR2 SNEGSKA (reference sequence). The DNA of the CDR3 is TGCAGTGCTGGGCGTAACGAGCAGTACTTC. Protein: CSAGRNEQYF.

This chain connects TRBV27 to TRBJ2-7; 11 bases align to TRBD2. Per germline, CDR1 MNHEY and CDR2 SMNVEV (reference sequence). With V trimmed by 5 bases and J by 0 bases, 21 bases remained unmatched. The CDR3 runs 21 residues. The CDR3 loop is CASSQRTGQTDLAGGSYEQYF. In DNA form, the CDR3 reads TGTGCCAGCAGTCAACGGACAGGGCAGACCGATCTAGCGGGAGGCTCCTACGAGCAGTACTTC.

The gene calls are TRBV28 and TRBJ1-1, with D tentatively TRBD1 (5 bases). V was cut by 6 bases and J by 2 bases, with 16 bases left in between. The CDR3 has 15 residues. The germline V gene encodes CDR1 MDHEN and CDR2 SYDVKM. In nucleotides, the CDR3 is TGTGCCAGCAGAGCGACGACAGAGCTCAACACTGAAGCTTTCTTT. The encoded protein is CASRATTELNTEAFF.

The rearrangement links TRBV4-3 to TRBJ1-1; tentatively, D is TRBD1 (6 bases). The germline V and J ends were trimmed by 1 base and 5 bases, with 11 bases remaining between them. The CDR3 has 14 amino acids. Germline loops: CDR1 LGHNA, CDR2 YSLEER. The DNA of the CDR3 is TGCGCCAGCAGCCAAGTTCCCAGGGGAACTGAAGCTTTCTTT. As protein: CASSQVPRGTEAFF.

The chain recombines TRBV27 with TRBJ2-2, with TRBD1 identical over 8 bases. Trimming removed 0 bases from V and 5 bases from J; junction bases left unmatched: 17. The CDR3 runs to 20 residues. From germline, CDR1 is MNHEY and CDR2 SMNVEV (reference sequence). The CDR3 region is CASSLSPLTFGQGETGELFF. Written as DNA, the CDR3 is TGTGCCAGCAGTTTATCCCCTTTGACTTTCGGACAGGGAGAGACCGGGGAGCTGTTTTTT.

This sequence joins TRBV15 and TRBJ2-3; 7 positions agree with TRBD2. With 5 bases clipped from V and 5 bases from J, the junction kept 19 bases outside the gene matches. This CDR3 is built from 18 residues. Germline lookup yields CDR1 LNHNV and CDR2 YYDKDF (reference sequence). CDR3 sequence: CATSPHGLGRPQRDTQYF. The CDR3 coding sequence is TGTGCCACCAGCCCCCACGGACTAGGAAGACCGCAACGAGATACGCAGTATTTT.

In its sample, this clone was seen a few times. The chain joins TRBV27 to TRBJ2-7; 13 bases agree with TRBD2. From germline, CDR1 is MNHEY and CDR2 SMNVEV (reference sequence). The CDR3 runs to 15 residues. The J segment lost 2 bases and the V segment lost 6 bases, leaving 4 bases of the junction unmatched. CDR3 sequence (DNA): TGTGCCAGCAGGCCGGGACTAGCGGGAACCTACGAGCAGTACTTC. Translation: CASRPGLAGTYEQYF.

This rearrangement joins TRBV19 to TRBJ1-1, with 7 bases matching TRBD1. The CDR3 has 13 residues. V shed 7 bases, J shed 4 bases, and the junction held 6 bases outside the gene matches. The germline V gene has CDR1 LNHDA and CDR2 SQIVND (reference sequence). CDR3 DNA: TGTGCCAGTAATCACAGGGGCGGCACTGAAGCTTTCTTT. This translates into CASNHRGGTEAFF.

The V call is TRBV10-3, the J call TRBJ2-7; tentatively, D is TRBD1 (5 bases). In germline, CDR1 is ENHRY, CDR2 SYGVKD. V lost 5 bases and J lost 6, with 14 bases in between. The CDR3 has 13 amino acids. In nucleotides, the CDR3 is TGTGCCATCAGTAGACAGAACCCCAGCGAGCAGTACTTC. Its translation is CAISRQNPSEQYF.

V is TRBV19 and J is TRBJ1-1, with 9 bases matching TRBD1. V trimming: 5 bases; J trimming: 1 base; junction bases outside the gene matches: 2. This CDR3 has 14 residues. The germline CDR1 and CDR2 sequences are LNHDA and SQIVND (reference sequence). The CDR3 DNA reads TGTGCCAGTAGTGCGGGACAGGGGAACACTGAAGCTTTCTTT. Encoded protein: CASSAGQGNTEAFF.

This chain joins TRBV6-1 and TRBJ2-2, with TRBD1 as a possible D gene (5 bases). Trimming shortened V by 6 bases and J by 7 bases, and 12 bases separated the two germline ends. Germline V CDR1 and CDR2: MNHNS, SASEGT. This CDR3 is built from 13 residues. The CDR3 loop reads CASRRTQDGELFF. CDR3 DNA: TGTGCCAGCAGGAGGACACAGGACGGGGAGCTGTTTTTT.